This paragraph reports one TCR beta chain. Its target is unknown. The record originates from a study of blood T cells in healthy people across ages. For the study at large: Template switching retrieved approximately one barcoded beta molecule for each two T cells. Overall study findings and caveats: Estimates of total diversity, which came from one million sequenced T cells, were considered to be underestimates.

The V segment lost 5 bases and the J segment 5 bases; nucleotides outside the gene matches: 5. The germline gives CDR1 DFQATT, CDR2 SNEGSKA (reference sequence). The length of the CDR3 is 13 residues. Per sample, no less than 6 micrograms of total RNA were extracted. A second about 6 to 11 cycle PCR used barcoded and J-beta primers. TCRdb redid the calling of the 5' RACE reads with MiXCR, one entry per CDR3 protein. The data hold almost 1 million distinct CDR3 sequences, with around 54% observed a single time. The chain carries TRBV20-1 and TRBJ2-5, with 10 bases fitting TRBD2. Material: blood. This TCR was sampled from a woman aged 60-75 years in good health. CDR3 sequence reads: CSALLAGSETQYF. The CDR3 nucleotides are TGCAGTGCTCTACTAGCGGGATCCGAGACCCAGTACTTC.